This TCR beta chain stems from a study of T-cell memory formation after mild COVID-19. Findings of the study overall: Shrinking CD4+ clones were chiefly CM and EM; CD8+ ones were chiefly EMRA. Memory from before infection featured some responding clones, which suggests cross-reactive memory joined. Clones contracting day 15 to 85 were balanced CD4/CD8; later expanders leaned CD4+.

V was pared by 1 base and J by 6 bases, with 9 bases between. CDR1 is DFQATT, CDR2 SNEGSKA, per germline (reference sequence). The CDR3 is 13 amino acids. Via MiXCR, TCRdb re-called the 5' RACE reads, giving one row per CDR3 protein. The table shows roughly 450,000 distinct CDR3 sequences, with 18% occurring only once. As concerns this clonotype: Its antigen is not identified.

The sequencing sample was made of PBMCs or a T cell subset sorted from them (not recorded which). The sequence was obtained from an adult woman who had mild COVID-19 (a few samples of this study predate the infection). Cell type and time point are not known. The chain employs TRBV20-1 and TRBJ2-2; the D is unclear. The CDR3 region has the DNA TGCAGTGCTAGAGCCCGACTCCCCGGGGAGCTGTTTTTT. It yields the protein CSARARLPGELFF.